This T cell receptor (beta chain) was sequenced in a study of T cells in localized non-small cell lung cancer. The method was immunoSEQ multiplex PCR; TCRdb's version includes in-frame clones alone and lacks a portion of them. The table lists 23,000 or so clones, approximately 84% of them singletons, with 29% in the top ten. Trimming shortened V by 4 bases and J by 7 bases, and 21 bases separated the two germline ends. The CDR3 extends over 15 amino acids. Germline CDR1 and CDR2: SGDLS and YYNGEE. The specimen comprised peripheral blood, sampled before any cancer treatment. The J gene is TRBJ2-7, the V gene TRBV9; weak D call: TRBD1 (8 bases). This clonotype was obtained from a male donor older than 55 with stage I squamous cell lung carcinoma. The CDR3 region has the DNA TGTGCCAGCAGCCCCCAACTTACAGGGGGGGGTGAGCAGTACTTC. Translation gives CASSPQLTGGGEQYF.